The present T cell receptor (beta chain) was sequenced within a study of T cell repertoires in cytomegalovirus infection. Study details: CMV epitopes, recently identified HLA-C-restricted and well-studied HLA-B-restricted, were used. Signatures in public TCR beta sequences pointed to both CMV infection and matching HLA type. Regarding the study as a whole: Pooled public TCR beta family frequency picked out CMV carriers with the relevant HLA. HLA-C-restricted CMV-specific TCR beta clonotypes prevailed in the ex vivo response.

Using its own MiXCR run on the reads, TCRdb lists one record per CDR3 protein. The data contain hundreds of thousands of distinct CDR3 sequences, approximately 31% of them singletons. This clonotype was seen repeatedly, ten times or more. Its antigen remains unknown. Germline V lookup: CDR1 MNHEY, CDR2 SMNVEV (reference sequence). Between the trimmed V and J ends, which lost 1 base and 2 bases, there was a span of 2 bases. This CDR3 region has 13 residues. The input for sequencing was cultured CD8+ T cells from PBMCs, taken from culture after CMV antigen stimulation. The genes are TRBV27 and TRBJ2-2; D unclear. The receptor comes from a human donor in good health (CMV status not recorded). Some clones in this sample may be carry-over from other donors' samples. CDR3 DNA: TGTGCCAGCAGTTTATTTAACACCGGGGAGCTGTTTTTT. This translates into CASSLFNTGELFF.